The source of this TCR beta chain is a study of graft-versus-host responses after intestinal transplantation. Findings and limits, study-wide: There were GvH clones found in recipient marrow, and some of them appeared first in ileum or blood. Individuals who had graft-donor T cell macrochimerism had allografts that showed high graft-versus-host to host-versus-graft clonal ratios.

Details on this clone: Its target is not known.

Using immunoSEQ multiplex PCR, the repertoire was profiled, and TCRdb retains in-frame clones only, with some absent. This table has fewer than 150,000 clones, roughly 92% appearing once. This sample comprised unstimulated CD4+ T cells sorted from spleen or lymph node cells, obtained before intestinal transplant. This receptor was identified in a human donor who received an intestinal transplant.

CDR3: CSATAGYTDTQYF. DNA for the CDR3: TGCAGCGCCACAGCGGGTTACACAGATACGCAGTATTTT. The chain is built from TRBV29-1 and TRBJ2-3; possible D gene TRBD2, 6 bases. CDR3 size: 13 residues. Trimming removed 7 bases from V and 2 bases from J, with 13 bases in between. CDR1 is SQVTM, CDR2 ANQGSEA, per germline.